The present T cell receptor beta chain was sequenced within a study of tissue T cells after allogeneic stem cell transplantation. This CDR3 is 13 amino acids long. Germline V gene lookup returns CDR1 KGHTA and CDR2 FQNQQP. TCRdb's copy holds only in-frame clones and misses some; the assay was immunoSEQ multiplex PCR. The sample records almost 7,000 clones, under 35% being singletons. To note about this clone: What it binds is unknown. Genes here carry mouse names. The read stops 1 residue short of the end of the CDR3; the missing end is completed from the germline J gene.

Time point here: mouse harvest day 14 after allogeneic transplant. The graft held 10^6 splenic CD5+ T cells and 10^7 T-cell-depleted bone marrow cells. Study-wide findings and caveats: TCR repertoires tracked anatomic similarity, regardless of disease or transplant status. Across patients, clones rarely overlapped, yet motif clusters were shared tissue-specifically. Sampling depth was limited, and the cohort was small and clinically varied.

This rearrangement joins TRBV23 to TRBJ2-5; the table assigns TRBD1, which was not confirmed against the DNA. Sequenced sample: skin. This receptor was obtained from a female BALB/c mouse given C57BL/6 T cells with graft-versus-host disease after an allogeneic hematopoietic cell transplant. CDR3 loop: CSSRGTGQDTQYF. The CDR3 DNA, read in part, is TGCTCCAGCAGGGGGACAGGGCAAGACACCCAGTAC.